The 26 T cell receptor beta chains in this list originate from one sample, sequenced in a study of CD8 T cells in Susac syndrome (dated by TCRdb to the late 2010s). The library was built by means of the immunoSEQ multiplex PCR assay. RNA was extracted using the RNeasy kit, and about 0.45 to 1 ug of the RNA was reverse transcribed with random hexamers. The public reads were run again by TCRdb, first through fastp at Q25 and then through MiXCR, and only productive beta chains were kept. CDR3 protein sequences are deduplicated, and each keeps its most common genes and DNA. The sample table shows 150,000 to 200,000 distinct CDR3 sequences, and approximately 96% are seen once. Under 0.15% of the sample rests with the top ten. Sequencing input: CD4+ T cells from PBMCs. These receptors were taken from a human donor in good health.

The CDR3 bases are TGCGCCAGCAGCCACAACCCTCCCCCCGGGTTCTACGAGCAGTACTTC. Its translation: CASSHNPPPGFYEQYF. The genes are TRBV4-1 and TRBJ2-7; D call uncertain. CDR3 length: 16 amino acids. The germline V gene has CDR1 MGHRA and CDR2 YSYEKL. V lost 3 bases, J lost 3 bases, and 18 bases lay in between.

Written as DNA, the CDR3 is TGCAGCGTTTGGGACTTCTCGTACCAAGAGACCCAGTACTTC. Amino acid sequence: CSVWDFSYQETQYF. This chain joins TRBV29-1 and TRBJ2-5, with a possible D match to TRBD2 (6 bases). CDR3 length: 14 residues. Germline assignment: CDR1 SQVTM and CDR2 ANQGSEA. The germline V and J ends were trimmed by 5 bases and 0 bases, with 13 bases remaining between them.

V usage is TRBV7-2 and J usage is TRBJ2-3, with 9 bases matching TRBD1. This CDR3 is built from 16 residues. The V gene's germline CDR1 is SGHTA and CDR2 FQGNSA. V was clipped by 5 bases and J by 5 bases; unmatched bases: 11. The CDR3 spells CASSPLGGQGIDTQYF. In DNA, the CDR3 is TGTGCCAGCAGCCCACTGGGGGGACAGGGAATAGATACGCAGTATTTT.

This clonotype has only one observation. The chain combines TRBV20-1 with TRBJ2-7; tentatively, D is TRBD1 (5 bases). V lost 0 bases to trimming and J lost 2 bases, with 14 bases between them. Germline assignment: CDR1 DFQATT and CDR2 SNEGSKA (reference sequence). This CDR3 is 15 amino acids long. This CDR3 reads CSARDLVRQTYEQYF. The CDR3 DNA is TGCAGTGCTAGAGATCTTGTGAGACAGACCTACGAGCAGTACTTC.

The rearrangement joins TRBV5-1 to TRBJ2-5; 13 nucleotides align to TRBD2. The germline V gene has CDR1 SGHRS and CDR2 YFSETQ. Germline trimming cut 6 bases from V and 2 bases from J; bases unmatched to any gene: 7. The CDR3 contains 16 residues. CDR3 in DNA: TGCGCCAGCACAAGGGGGACTAGCGGGACTCAAGAGACCCAGTACTTC. It specifies CASTRGTSGTQETQYF.

The V and J genes are TRBV19 and TRBJ1-2; D is perhaps TRBD1 (6 bases). V shed 3 bases and J shed 6 bases, with 14 bases lying between them. The CDR3 has 14 amino acids. Germline V gene lookup returns CDR1 LNHDA and CDR2 SQIVND (reference sequence). CDR3 bases: TGTGCCAGTAGTATTCCCCAGGGGAGAGATGGCTACACCTTC. Protein sequence: CASSIPQGRDGYTF.

The chain couples TRBV29-1 to TRBJ2-3; no clear D gene. Germline V gene sequence: CDR1 SQVTM, CDR2 ANQGSEA. This CDR3 has 15 amino acids. V lost 1 base and J lost 4, with 15 bases in between. CDR3 amino acids: CSVEGQTNYADTQYF. In DNA, the CDR3 is TGCAGCGTTGAAGGCCAGACAAATTACGCAGATACGCAGTATTTT.

J is TRBJ2-7 and V is TRBV28; 10 nucleotides line up with TRBD1. Trimming removed 6 bases from V and 5 bases from J; junction bases left unmatched: 4. Per the germline V gene, CDR1 is MDHEN and CDR2 is SYDVKM. This CDR3 has 13 residues. CDR3 protein: CASRPGQGHEQYF. In nucleotides, the CDR3 is TGTGCCAGCAGGCCGGGACAGGGGCACGAGCAGTACTTC. Complete variable domain (other parts from reference TRBV28 and TRBJ2-7): DVKVTQSSRYLVKRTGEKVFLECVQDMDHENMFWYRQDPGLGLRLIYFSYDVKMKEKGDIPEGYSVSREKKERFSLILESASTNQTSMYLCASRPGQGHEQYFGPGTRLTVT.

J is TRBJ2-5 and V is TRBV6-2 or TRBV6-3, with 11 positions matching TRBD1. The CDR3 is 16 amino acids. Germline V gene data show CDR1 as MNHEY and CDR2 as SVGEGT. Losses at the gene ends were 5 bases for V and 3 bases for J; bases not matched to a gene: 8. CDR3 bases: TGTGCCAGCAGTCTCCGGGACAGGGGGACGGAAGAGACCCAGTACTTC. Translating gives CASSLRDRGTEETQYF.

The rearrangement links TRBV27 to TRBJ1-1, with a tentative D call TRBD1 (6 bases). V lost 8 bases, J lost 3 bases, and 16 bases lay in between. The CDR3 spans 14 residues. Germline V lookup: CDR1 MNHEY, CDR2 SMNVEV (reference sequence). CDR3 sequence reads: CASLKGGFHTEAFF. The CDR3 DNA is TGTGCCAGCCTAAAGGGGGGATTCCACACTGAAGCTTTCTTT.

The chain is built from TRBV29-1 and TRBJ1-1; D call uncertain. Germline V lookup: CDR1 SQVTM, CDR2 ANQGSEA. Trimming pared 6 bases from V and 4 bases from J, leaving 6 bases between. The CDR3 is made up of 10 amino acids. Here the CDR3 DNA reads TGCAGCGTATCCGGCACTGAAGCTTTCTTT. Its protein is CSVSGTEAFF.

The gene calls are TRBV20-1 and TRBJ2-5, with D perhaps TRBD2 (5 bases). Trimming pared 7 bases from V and 5 bases from J, leaving 20 bases between. CDR1 is DFQATT, CDR2 SNEGSKA, per germline (reference sequence). The CDR3 is 14 amino acids. Here the CDR3 reads CSEVYGLDSETQYF. The CDR3 nucleotides are TGCAGTGAGGTGTATGGACTGGACTCGGAGACCCAGTACTTC.

The CDR3 reads CATSRGGNNQPQHF. The CDR3 DNA reads as TGTGCCACCAGCAGAGGAGGAAACAATCAGCCCCAGCATTTT. V is TRBV15 and J is TRBJ1-5; unclear D gene. V shed 1 base and J shed 3 bases, with 7 bases lying between them. CDR3 size: 14 residues. Germline V gene sequence: CDR1 LNHNV, CDR2 YYDKDF (reference sequence).

The chain uses TRBV20-1 and TRBJ2-7; 10 bases are a match to TRBD1. With 4 bases clipped from V and 2 bases from J, the junction kept 8 bases outside the gene matches. The germline gives CDR1 DFQATT, CDR2 SNEGSKA (reference sequence). CDR3 length: 15 amino acids. CDR3 residues: CSATDGQGVTYEQYF. The DNA for the CDR3 is TGCAGTGCTACCGATGGACAGGGGGTTACCTACGAGCAGTACTTC.

The V call is TRBV12-3 or TRBV12-4, the J call TRBJ2-6; D is uncertain. The CDR3 has 15 residues. V lost 2 bases, J lost 4 bases, and 9 bases lay in between. DNA of the CDR3: TGTGCCAGCAGTTTAAGGGAATCCGGGGCCAACGTCCTGACTTTC. Its translation is CASSLRESGANVLTF.

The chain combines TRBV29-1 with TRBJ2-7; no definite D call. CDR1 is SQVTM and CDR2 is ANQGSEA in the germline V gene. The CDR3 is 13 residues long. The V gene lost 4 bases and the J gene lost 0 bases, with 10 bases spanning the gap. CDR3 DNA sequence: TGCAGCGTTGCCGGGTCTTCCTCCTACGAGCAGTACTTC. It translates to CSVAGSSSYEQYF.

The genes are TRBV20-1 and TRBJ2-7; a possible D gene is TRBD2 (6 bases). Germline V gene lookup returns CDR1 DFQATT and CDR2 SNEGSKA (reference sequence). There are 14 residues in the CDR3. Trimming left V 5 bases short and J 2 bases short, with 16 bases between. DNA for the CDR3: TGCAGTGCTTGGACCCCCGGGAGCCCCTACGAGCAGTACTTC. Encoded protein: CSAWTPGSPYEQYF.

The chain joins TRBV6-2 or TRBV6-3 to TRBJ2-2; unclear D gene. The ends were cut back, 2 bases at V and 5 bases at J, with 12 bases in the middle. Germline-derived CDR1 and CDR2 are MNHEY and SVGEGT. This CDR3 has 15 amino acids. The CDR3, as DNA: TGTGCCAGCAGTTACATGGAAGGGCGAACCGGGGAGCTGTTTTTT. Amino acids: CASSYMEGRTGELFF.

The CDR3, as DNA: TGCGCCAGCAGCTTTATTCAGGCGGCCGGCTACACCTTC. It yields the protein CASSFIQAAGYTF. This chain joins TRBV5-1 and TRBJ1-2, with D uncertain. This CDR3 region has 13 residues. V lost 2 bases, J lost 8 bases, and 13 bases lay in between. The germline V gene has CDR1 SGHRS and CDR2 YFSETQ.

J is TRBJ2-7 and V is TRBV9, with D tentatively TRBD1 (5 bases). Germline lookup yields CDR1 SGDLS and CDR2 YYNGEE. The V and J ends lost 0 bases and 1 base respectively, with 11 bases between them. This CDR3 contains 15 residues. Here the CDR3 reads CASSVEQDPSYEQYF. The CDR3 bases are TGTGCCAGCAGCGTAGAACAGGACCCATCCTACGAGCAGTACTTC.

This clonotype was observed once. V usage is TRBV7-9 and J usage is TRBJ2-7; D not resolved. The CDR3 consists of 13 residues. CDR1 is SEHNR, CDR2 FQNEAQ, per germline (reference sequence). Trimming removed 5 bases at V and 4 bases at J, with 12 bases between. The CDR3 sequence: CASSKDDHYEQYF. The CDR3 nucleotides read TGTGCCAGCAGCAAGGACGATCATTACGAGCAGTACTTC.

The genes are TRBV29-1 and TRBJ1-4; D gene uncertain. The CDR3 has 14 amino acids. Germline V lookup: CDR1 SQVTM, CDR2 ANQGSEA. The CDR3 sequence: CRPPLGSNNEKLFF. The CDR3 bases are TGCAGACCGCCCCTCGGGTCTAATAATGAAAAACTGTTTTTT.

V is TRBV6-1 and J is TRBJ1-2, with D possibly TRBD1 on 5 matching bases. The CDR3 is 16 residues long. The V end lost 7 bases, the J end lost 6 bases, and 24 bases lay between the germline ends. The germline V gene encodes CDR1 MNHNS and CDR2 SASEGT. The CDR3 is CASILQEATALNGYTF. In nucleotides, the CDR3 is TGTGCCAGCATCCTACAGGAGGCGACAGCACTAAATGGCTACACCTTC.

The chain couples TRBV20-1 to TRBJ2-7; tentative D call: TRBD2 (5 bases). The V end lost 5 bases, the J end lost 6 bases, and 17 bases lay between the germline ends. CDR3 length: 13 residues. Germline V gene lookup returns CDR1 DFQATT and CDR2 SNEGSKA (reference sequence). CDR3 sequence: CSAPGNPGREQYF. For the CDR3, the DNA is TGCAGTGCTCCCGGGAACCCGGGCCGCGAGCAGTACTTC.

V gene TRBV20-1 combines with J gene TRBJ2-7, with TRBD2 as a possible D gene (6 bases). The ends were cut back, 6 bases at V and 3 bases at J, with 21 bases in the middle. The CDR3 spans 15 residues. Germline V lookup: CDR1 DFQATT, CDR2 SNEGSKA (reference sequence). The CDR3 here is CSASRGLAPLYEQYF. In DNA form, the CDR3 reads TGCAGTGCCTCGCGGGGCCTTGCCCCCCTCTACGAGCAGTACTTC.

This chain connects TRBV12-3 or TRBV12-4 to TRBJ2-1, with 7 nucleotides matching TRBD1. The V gene end was trimmed by 5 bases and the J gene end by 2 bases; junction bases not matched to a gene: 6. The CDR3 sequence is 15 residues long. The CDR3 DNA reads TGTGCCAGCAGTCCCCGAGGGGGCGCCTACAATGAGCAGTTCTTC. It yields the protein CASSPRGGAYNEQFF.